The 13 T cell receptor beta chains in this list originate from one sample, sequenced in a study of long-term antiretroviral therapy in people with HIV. It was version v3.0 of the immunoSEQ assay that was run at survey level. Assay: immunoSEQ multiplex PCR; the TCRdb copy retains only in-frame clones and omits some. The table lists about 31,000 clones, approximately 85% of them singletons. This specimen consisted of unsorted PBMCs, obtained 0.8 years before starting antiretroviral therapy. The source is a man between 18 and 35 years old with HIV.

This chain links TRBV2 with TRBJ2-7; no firm D call. V lost 6 bases and J lost 3, with 6 bases in between. Looked up from germline, CDR1 is SNHLY and CDR2 is FYNNEI. The CDR3 contains 11 residues. This CDR3 is CASRLIYEQYF. The CDR3 nucleotides read TGTGCCAGCAGGCTGATCTACGAGCAGTACTTC.

The V gene is TRBV4-3, the J gene TRBJ2-1; 8 bases line up with TRBD2. The germline V gene has CDR1 LGHNA and CDR2 YSLEER. V lost 0 bases to trimming and J lost 4 bases; unmatched junction nucleotides: 11. This CDR3 has 18 residues. Here the CDR3 reads CASSQERSGLAMYNEQFF. The CDR3 DNA reads TGCGCCAGCAGCCAAGAAAGGTCCGGACTAGCAATGTACAATGAGCAGTTCTTC.

The rearrangement joins TRBV27 to TRBJ1-1, with no clear D. CDR1 is MNHEY and CDR2 is SMNVEV in the germline V gene (reference sequence). CDR3 length: 15 residues. Trimming took off 8 bases at V and 1 base at J, with 17 bases between the two ends. DNA for the CDR3: TGTGCCAGCCCCCAATCCAACGGGGAGAACACTGAAGCTTTCTTT. Its translation is CASPQSNGENTEAFF.

This clone was seen a single time. V is TRBV27 and J is TRBJ1-2; unclear D gene. CDR3 length: 13 residues. Trimming left V 5 bases short and J 4 bases short, with 11 bases between. Germline CDR1 MNHEY, CDR2 SMNVEV (reference sequence). The CDR3 nucleotides read TGTGCCAGCAGTCCCCGAGGGCTCTATGGCTACACCTTC. This gives the protein CASSPRGLYGYTF.

This clone showed up just once. J is TRBJ1-6 and V is TRBV27; D remains ambiguous. V was pared by 4 bases and J by 4 bases, with 5 bases between. CDR1 is MNHEY and CDR2 is SMNVEV in the germline V gene (reference sequence). The CDR3 covers 13 residues. The CDR3 DNA is TGTGCCAGCAGTTGGTCGTATAATTCACCCCTCCACTTT. Translated, it gives CASSWSYNSPLHF.

The chain is built from TRBV7-8 and TRBJ1-1; D gene uncertain. This CDR3 is built from 14 residues. The V and J ends lost 2 bases and 2 bases respectively, with 9 bases between them. CDR1 is SGHVS and CDR2 is FQNEAQ in the germline V gene. CDR3 sequence: CASSLRRGNTEAFF. The DNA of the CDR3 is TGTGCCAGCAGCTTACGTCGGGGTAACACTGAAGCTTTCTTT.

This chain joins TRBV4-1 and TRBJ2-5; D ambiguous. The CDR3 length is 14 residues. Germline lookup yields CDR1 MGHRA and CDR2 YSYEKL. V lost 1 base and J lost 5, with 11 bases in between. CDR3 sequence (DNA): TGCGCCAGCAGCCAAGTGGTGGACCTGGAGACCCAGTACTTC. This encodes CASSQVVDLETQYF.

The chain's CDR3 is CASSLLHRGSGEQYF. The CDR3 DNA reads TGTGCCAGCAGCCTCCTTCATAGGGGTAGCGGCGAGCAGTACTTC. The rearrangement joins TRBV27 to TRBJ2-7; tentative D call: TRBD2 (6 bases). V was pared by 6 bases and J by 6 bases, with 21 bases between. CDR1 is MNHEY and CDR2 is SMNVEV in the germline V gene (reference sequence). The CDR3 spans 15 residues.

CDR3 in amino acids: CASSVRAGRTDTQYF. The CDR3 DNA follows: TGTGCCAGCAGCGTGCGAGCGGGACGCACAGATACGCAGTATTTT. The chain links TRBV11-3 to TRBJ2-3; 7 bases fit TRBD2. The CDR3 loop spans 15 amino acids. Germline V lookup: CDR1 SGHNT, CDR2 YENEEA. V lost 5 bases, J lost 1 base, and 6 bases stayed unmatched.

J is TRBJ2-1 and V is TRBV4-1; 7 bases align to TRBD2. The CDR3 is made up of 13 amino acids. The V gene end was trimmed by 5 bases and the J gene end by 6 bases; junction bases not matched to a gene: 4. CDR1 and CDR2 from the germline V gene are MGHRA and YSYEKL. The CDR3 region is CASSRLAANEQFF. CDR3 sequence (DNA): TGCGCCAGCAGCAGACTAGCTGCCAATGAGCAGTTCTTC.

DNA for the CDR3: TGTGCCAGCAGCTCCTACTACACAGATACGCAGTATTTT. It codes for CASSSYYTDTQYF. V and J are TRBV13 and TRBJ2-3; no firm D call. Trimming removed 4 bases at V and 2 bases at J, with 7 bases between. The germline CDR1 and CDR2 sequences are PRHDT and FYEKMQ (reference sequence). This CDR3 is built from 13 residues.

The rearrangement joins TRBV14 to TRBJ1-1, with 8 bases fitting TRBD1. CDR3 length equals 16 residues. Germline CDR1 SGHDN, CDR2 FVKESK. V trimming: 6 bases; J trimming: 6 bases; junction bases outside the gene matches: 15. In nucleotides, the CDR3 is TGTGCCAGCAGTTTAAGGACAGGGTTTATGGATCCTGAAGCTTTCTTT. Its translation: CASSLRTGFMDPEAFF.

The chain links TRBV9 to TRBJ2-1; D might be TRBD2 (5 bases). This CDR3 has 12 amino acids. CDR1 and CDR2 (germline): SGDLS, YYNGEE. V lost 0 bases, J lost 12 bases, and 10 bases lay in between. CDR3 DNA sequence: TGTGCCAGCAGCGTAGATGGAGGACGGCAGTTCTTC. Translation: CASSVDGGRQFF.